This T cell receptor (beta chain) emerged from a study of shared clonotypes between healthy human individuals. Terminally differentiated effector memory CD45RA+ cells were excluded by CCR7 positive selection of CD45RO-negative cells. Study-level points and caveats: Generation probability values for non-shared clonotypes were lower than those for clonotypes shared by all four donors.

J was trimmed by 5 bases and V by 4 bases; bases with no gene match: 6. CDR1 GTSNPN and CDR2 SVGIG come from the germline V gene (reference sequence). This CDR3 contains 13 residues. In the case of this clone: Antigen unknown.

Method: immunoSEQ multiplex PCR; TCRdb's copy keeps in-frame clones and lacks some. The top ten hold around 1% of the sample, which has under 2,000,000 clones, just under 95% seen once. The specimen was naive CD8+ T cells sorted from blood. This receptor was taken from a man between 18 and 35 years old in good health. The chain recombines TRBV30 with TRBJ2-3; 7 bases match TRBD2. As DNA, the CDR3 is TGTGCCTGGACTAGCGGCCACTTAGATACGCAGTATTTT. Amino acids: CAWTSGHLDTQYF.